This TCR beta chain was sequenced in a study of blood T cell repertoires in COVID-19. On the study more broadly: Samples of COVID-19 (acute and convalescent) were obtained from the United States, Italy and Spain.

Per the germline V gene, CDR1 is SNHLY and CDR2 is FYNNEI. This CDR3 has 14 amino acids. V lost 5 bases to trimming and J lost 1 base, with 12 bases between them. Repertoires were generated with immunoSEQ multiplex PCR, while TCRdb's copy carries only in-frame clones and drops some. The table has tens of thousands of clones, 60% to 85% seen once; the top ten hold approximately 7.7%. The specimen sequenced was peripheral blood. The receptor was derived from a man between 65 and 79 years old with active or convalescent COVID-19. V usage is TRBV2 and J usage is TRBJ2-7; TRBD1 is a possible D gene (6 bases). Here the CDR3 reads CASSIRGSSYEQYF. The CDR3, as DNA: TGTGCCAGCAGTATCAGGGGTTCTTCCTACGAGCAGTACTTC.